This T cell receptor (beta chain) is from a study of shared clonotypes between healthy human individuals. In the case of this clone: Its specificity is not known.

Replicate sorted-subset PCRs were loaded with 150 to 250 ng DNA, tens of thousands of T cell genomes. Generated by immunoSEQ multiplex PCR, the TCRdb table keeps only in-frame clones and is missing some. The top ten clones hold about 0.11% of a sample with roughly 590,000 clones, about 95% of them seen once. Selected positively for CCR7 and CD45RO-negative, naive CD8 cells excluded terminally differentiated effector memory CD45RA+ cells. Regarding the study as a whole: Shared clonotypes: 4.5% to 5% naive CD4, approximately 3.4% naive CD8, 2.3% memory CD4, approximately 0.37% memory CD8. Generation probabilities of non-shared clonotypes were lower (relative to those shared by all four donors).

The CDR3 has 12 amino acids. Germline V gene lookup returns CDR1 SGHVS and CDR2 FQNEAQ. With 5 bases removed from V and 4 bases from J, the gap between germline ends came to 9 bases. The chain carries TRBV7-8 and TRBJ2-7; possible D gene TRBD1, 5 bases. Sequencing used naive CD8+ T cells sorted from blood. This clonotype was sampled from a woman in her twenties or thirties in good health. For the CDR3, the DNA is TGTGCCAGCAGCGGACCAGGGTACGAGCAGTACTTC. As protein: CASSGPGYEQYF.